The text below deals with one T cell receptor beta chain. The data stem from a study of control samples from healthy donors and cancer patients. This CDR3 has 16 residues. CDR1 MNHEY and CDR2 SMNVEV come from the germline V gene (reference sequence). With V trimmed by 4 bases and J by 2 bases, 8 bases remained unmatched. Sequencing used immunoSEQ multiplex PCR; TCRdb keeps in-frame clones, though not all of them. The profile shows fewer than 200,000 clones, around 90% of them singletons. J is TRBJ1-2 and V is TRBV27, with 9 bases lining up with TRBD1. Sequencing was done on a sample of blood. This clonotype originated in a man aged 30-40 years in good health. CDR3 loop: CASSSAGQGVNYGYTF. In DNA form, the CDR3 reads TGTGCCAGCAGTTCAGCGGGACAGGGCGTGAACTATGGCTACACCTTC.